Listed here are 5 T cell receptor beta chains from one sample, sequenced in a study of T cells in Graves' hyperthyroidism and ophthalmopathy. Researchers amplified the TCR beta CDR3 regions from RNA transcripts. Using the HTBI primer set, a first-round RT-PCR was run on the TCR CDR3. TCRdb fed the multiplex PCR reads into MiXCR, producing one record per CDR3 protein. The table records a few hundred thousand distinct CDR3 sequences, about 20% of them present only once. Sequenced material: blood. These receptors originate from a man between 18 and 29 years old with Graves' hyperthyroidism.

The rearrangement uses TRBV11-2 and TRBJ1-2; D is unclear. The CDR3 is 14 residues long. Trimming left V 5 bases short and J 2 bases short, with 12 bases between. Per the germline V gene, CDR1 is SGHAT and CDR2 is FQNNGV. The CDR3 protein is CASSAETGNYGYTF. The CDR3 DNA sequence: TGTGCCAGCAGCGCCGAGACGGGGAACTATGGCTACACCTTC.

This clonotype was recorded at least ten times. The rearrangement joins TRBV10-3 to TRBJ2-5, with TRBD1 matching 7 bases. The V gene end was trimmed by 6 bases and the J gene end by 3 bases; junction bases not matched to a gene: 13. Germline V gene lookup returns CDR1 ENHRY and CDR2 SYGVKD. The CDR3 has 16 residues. CDR3 in amino acids: CAIRAGDSHMEETQYF. The CDR3 region has the DNA TGTGCCATCAGAGCAGGGGACAGTCATATGGAAGAGACCCAGTACTTC.

For this clonotype: The conserved closing phenylalanine or tryptophan is absent in this CDR3, likely reflecting a read error. The DNA is left out, because the CDR3 cannot be placed on it with certainty; the CDR3 is given as TCRdb lists it. The genes are TRBV28 and TRBJ1-1. Germline values: CDR1 MDHEN, CDR2 SYDVKM. The CDR3 length equals 12 residues, ends included. This CDR3 is CASSPNHPEACV.

There are many counts of this clonotype. The chain carries TRBV27 and TRBJ2-7, with 8 bases lining up with TRBD1. The J segment lost 3 bases and the V segment lost 5 bases, leaving 15 bases of the junction unmatched. The CDR3 is 17 residues long. Germline lookup yields CDR1 MNHEY and CDR2 SMNVEV (reference sequence). The CDR3 coding sequence is TGTGCCAGCAGTGGGCACCGTGGGGGACAGGCTTACTACGAGCAGTACTTC. Translation gives CASSGHRGGQAYYEQYF.

This clonotype was seen ten or more times. V gene TRBV2 combines with J gene TRBJ1-2; no firm D call. The CDR3 has 10 residues. Germline loops: CDR1 SNHLY, CDR2 FYNNEI. V was shortened by 3 bases and J by 4 bases, with 0 bases between the two germline ends. The chain's CDR3 is CASSDYGYTF. DNA of the CDR3: TGTGCCAGCAGTGACTATGGCTACACCTTC.